A single sample gave rise to the 12 T cell receptor beta chains below, sequenced in a study of blood T cell repertoires in COVID-19. Sequencing was performed with immunoSEQ multiplex PCR; in TCRdb, only in-frame clones are kept and a portion is missing. This sample yields a few hundred thousand clones, of which about nine tenths are seen a single time; 0.94% belongs to the top ten. Specimen: peripheral blood. These receptors all come from a woman aged 40 to 50 who had recovered from COVID-19.

Only one count was recorded for this clone. This chain links TRBV30 with TRBJ2-7, with 12 positions matching TRBD2. This CDR3 has 17 amino acids. V trimming: 1 base; J trimming: 0 bases; junction bases outside the gene matches: 7. Germline V lookup: CDR1 GTSNPN, CDR2 SVGIG (reference sequence). The CDR3 region has the DNA TGTGCCTGGAGTGCCCCTCTAGCGGGGGGGGGCTCCTACGAGCAGTACTTC. It is translated as CAWSAPLAGGGSYEQYF.

J is TRBJ2-5 and V is TRBV5-1; 7 bases align to TRBD2. The CDR3 covers 17 residues. Germline V gives CDR1 SGHRS, CDR2 YFSETQ. After removal of 4 bases from V and 6 bases from J, the junction contained 18 bases not matched to a gene. The CDR3 sequence: CASSPGYGGFIEKTQYF. CDR3 in DNA: TGCGCCAGCAGCCCGGGCTACGGGGGGTTTATCGAGAAGACCCAGTACTTC. The full variable domain, completed using reference TRBV5-1 and TRBJ2-5, is KAGVTQTPRYLIKTRGQQVTLSCSPISGHRSVSWYQQTPGQGLQFLFEYFSETQRNKGNFPGRFSGRQFSNSRSEMNVSTLELGDSALYLCASSPGYGGFIEKTQYFGPGTRLLVL.

The rearrangement links TRBV7-9 to TRBJ2-5; D is possibly TRBD2 (5 bases). Germline V gene sequence: CDR1 SEHNR, CDR2 FQNEAQ (reference sequence). CDR3 length: 16 residues. V lost 1 base and J lost 1, with 13 bases in between. The CDR3 sequence: CASSLGASSGQETQYF. The DNA of the CDR3 is TGTGCCAGCAGCTTAGGGGCCTCCAGCGGCCAAGAGACCCAGTACTTC.

The chain carries TRBV30 and TRBJ1-5; D is perhaps TRBD1 (6 bases). This CDR3 region has 14 residues. Germline CDR1 reads GTSNPN; CDR2 reads SVGIG (reference sequence). The V gene lost 1 base and the J gene lost 4 bases, with 11 bases spanning the gap. The CDR3 region is CAWSAQGMNQPQHF. The CDR3 nucleotides read TGTGCCTGGAGTGCCCAGGGGATGAATCAGCCCCAGCATTTT.

This sequence joins TRBV25-1 and TRBJ2-4; 9 bases fit TRBD1. CDR1 and CDR2 (germline): MGHDK, SYGVNS. The CDR3 runs 15 residues. V was clipped by 8 bases and J by 5 bases; unmatched bases: 10. The CDR3 sequence is CASSPDRGRQNIQYF. The DNA for the CDR3 is TGTGCCAGCTCCCCGGACAGGGGCCGCCAAAACATTCAGTACTTC.

CDR3 sequence: CASGRGHNSPLHF. CDR3 in DNA: TGTGCCAGCGGCAGGGGGCATAATTCACCCCTCCACTTT. The rearrangement uses TRBV12-3 or TRBV12-4 and TRBJ1-6; 8 bases agree with TRBD1. This CDR3 has 13 residues. Unmatched junction bases numbered 2, after V lost 8 bases and J lost 5 bases.

CDR3 amino acids: CATPISQENYGYTF. The DNA of the CDR3 is TGTGCCACCCCTATATCGCAGGAAAACTATGGCTACACCTTC. This sequence joins TRBV15 and TRBJ1-2; D not certain. The V end lost 8 bases, the J end lost 2 bases, and 15 bases lay between the germline ends. The CDR3 contains 14 residues. Germline V lookup: CDR1 LNHNV, CDR2 YYDKDF (reference sequence).

The V and J genes are TRBV27 and TRBJ1-1; D is undetermined. The CDR3 has 14 residues. Trimming removed 5 bases at V and 6 bases at J, with 16 bases between. In germline, CDR1 is MNHEY, CDR2 SMNVEV (reference sequence). CDR3 in DNA: TGTGCCAGCAGTACGCCCGGAGGGTCGGCTGAAGCTTTCTTT. It translates to CASSTPGGSAEAFF.

This chain links TRBV27 with TRBJ1-1, with 7 bases identical to TRBD1. Germline V gene lookup returns CDR1 MNHEY and CDR2 SMNVEV (reference sequence). CDR3 length: 14 residues. Losses at the gene ends were 6 bases for V and 4 bases for J; bases not matched to a gene: 8. CDR3 nucleotide sequence: TGTGCCAGCAGGCGGGAGGGGGCGGGCACTGAAGCTTTCTTT. It translates to CASRREGAGTEAFF.

The chain joins TRBV27 to TRBJ2-1, with 8 bases fitting TRBD1. Germline assignment: CDR1 MNHEY and CDR2 SMNVEV (reference sequence). The ends lost 6 bases at V and 4 bases at J; junction bases unmatched: 8. The CDR3 covers 15 residues. In nucleotides, the CDR3 is TGTGCCAGCAGCTGGGGGACAGGACTTTACAATGAGCAGTTCTTC. This sequence encodes CASSWGTGLYNEQFF.

This sequence joins TRBV7-2 and TRBJ2-2; no firm D call. Trimming left V 5 bases short and J 5 bases short, with 15 bases between. The germline CDR1 and CDR2 sequences are SGHTA and FQGNSA. The CDR3 covers 15 residues. The CDR3 DNA follows: TGTGCCAGCAGCCCCCATGGAGCGTGGACCGGGGAGCTGTTTTTT. It codes for CASSPHGAWTGELFF.

J is TRBJ2-7 and V is TRBV28, with TRBD1 matching over 8 bases. After removal of 6 bases from V and 4 bases from J, the junction contained 5 bases not matched to a gene. The germline gives CDR1 MDHEN, CDR2 SYDVKM. The CDR3 is 13 amino acids. The CDR3 DNA reads TGTGCCAGCAGCGTCACAGGGGGGTACGAGCAGTACTTC. Amino acid sequence: CASSVTGGYEQYF.